The 27 T cell receptor beta chains listed next were all sequenced from one sample in a study of blood T cell repertoires in COVID-19. Measured with immunoSEQ multiplex PCR; TCRdb has only the in-frame clones, and not every one. Found here are 150,000 or so clones, 75% to 85% of them singletons; the top ten hold 8.1%. The specimen was peripheral blood. Receptors were obtained from an older woman with COVID-19, enrolled during active disease.

The rearrangement joins TRBV23-1 to TRBJ2-7; the match to TRBD1 covers 9 bases. TRBV23-1 is sorted into the ORF group, with uncertain function. The CDR3 spans 20 residues. V was pared by 0 bases and J by 4 bases, with 19 bases of the junction left unmatched. CDR3 in amino acids: CASSQSWTGNRDRAIYEQYV. The CDR3 DNA reads TGCGCCAGCAGTCAATCTTGGACCGGGAACCGGGACAGGGCTATATACGAGCAGTACGTC.

The rearrangement links TRBV11-1 to TRBJ2-1; 7 nucleotides agree with TRBD2. Germline V gene sequence: CDR1 SGHAT, CDR2 FQDESV (reference sequence). This CDR3 is built from 13 residues. Losses at the gene ends were 4 bases for V and 6 bases for J; bases not matched to a gene: 3. CDR3 residues: CASSSLATNEQFF. For the CDR3, the DNA is TGTGCCAGCAGCTCACTAGCGACCAATGAGCAGTTCTTC. The full variable domain, with the rest looked up from reference TRBV11-1 and TRBJ2-1, is EAEVAQSPRYKITEKSQAVAFWCDPISGHATLYWYRQILGQGPELLVQFQDESVVDDSQLPKDRFSAERLKGVDSTLKIQPAELGDSAMYLCASSSLATNEQFFGPGTRLTVL.

J is TRBJ1-5 and V is TRBV6-6, with D hard to call. With 0 bases removed from V and 0 bases from J, the gap between germline ends came to 9 bases. CDR3 size: 16 residues. CDR1 is MNHNY, CDR2 SVGAGI, per germline (reference sequence). The CDR3 loop reads CASSYSRAGSNQPQHF. CDR3 nucleotides: TGTGCCAGCAGTTACTCTCGAGCAGGTAGCAATCAGCCCCAGCATTTT.

The CDR3 nucleotides read TGTGCCAGCAGCTTGTATCAACTTAGCTCCTACAATGAGCAGTTCTTC. It is translated as CASSLYQLSSYNEQFF. The V and J genes are TRBV5-6 and TRBJ2-1, with D uncertain. V was trimmed by 1 base and J by 0 bases, leaving 11 bases between them. The CDR3 has 16 residues. Germline V gene lookup returns CDR1 SGHDT and CDR2 YYEEEE.

CDR3 region: CASRTSGDQETQYF. In nucleotides, the CDR3 is TGTGCCAGTAGGACTAGCGGGGACCAAGAGACCCAGTACTTC. The chain carries TRBV19 and TRBJ2-5, with 11 bases matching TRBD2. CDR1 is LNHDA, CDR2 SQIVND, per germline (reference sequence). V shed 6 bases and J 0 bases; nucleotides not matched to a gene: 0. CDR3 length: 14 amino acids.

This sequence joins TRBV28 and TRBJ2-1, with 12 bases fitting TRBD2. The CDR3 has 16 amino acids. V was pared by 5 bases and J by 8 bases, with 10 bases of the junction left unmatched. Germline CDR1 MDHEN, CDR2 SYDVKM. The CDR3 here is CASSPGPSGRAYEQFF. CDR3 sequence (DNA): TGTGCCAGCAGTCCAGGGCCTAGCGGGAGGGCCTATGAGCAGTTCTTC.

V is TRBV5-5 and J is TRBJ1-5, with D perhaps TRBD1 (5 bases). Per the germline V gene, CDR1 is SGHKS and CDR2 is YYEKEE (reference sequence). CDR3 length: 16 residues. Trimming cost V 4 bases and J 4 bases, with 18 bases left between them. In DNA, the CDR3 is TGTGCCAGCAGCATAGGATGGTGGGGGAGGAATCAGCCCCAGCATTTT. It encodes CASSIGWWGRNQPQHF. Full variable domain (outside the CDR3, taken from reference TRBV5-5 and TRBJ1-5): DAGVTQSPTHLIKTRGQQVTLRCSPISGHKSVSWYQQVLGQGPQFIFQYYEKEERGRGNFPDRFSARQFPNYSSELNVNALLLGDSALYLCASSIGWWGRNQPQHFGDGTRLSIL.

This clone occurred a few times. The chain combines TRBV14 with TRBJ1-1; unclear D gene. The ends were cut back, 4 bases at V and 7 bases at J, with 13 bases in the middle. The CDR3 runs to 13 residues. CDR1 is SGHDN, CDR2 FVKESK, per germline. CDR3 protein: CASSRGLWGEAFF. Here the CDR3 DNA reads TGTGCCAGCAGCCGAGGGTTATGGGGTGAAGCTTTCTTT.

The chain uses TRBV7-8 and TRBJ2-1; no clear D gene. The ends were cut back, 1 base at V and 2 bases at J, with 12 bases in the middle. Germline V gives CDR1 SGHVS, CDR2 FQNEAQ. The CDR3 consists of 16 residues. For the CDR3, the DNA is TGTGCCAGCAGCTTAGATCGGGTTGGCACCTACAATGAGCAGTTCTTC. This sequence encodes CASSLDRVGTYNEQFF.

This clone was observed once. The chain employs TRBV3-1 (or the pseudogene TRBV3-2) and TRBJ2-7, with D possibly TRBD2 on 6 matching bases. V lost 1 base and J 1 base, leaving 11 bases between the germline ends. CDR1 and CDR2 from the germline V gene are LGHDT and YNNKEL (reference sequence). This CDR3 region has 15 residues. The CDR3, as DNA: TGTGCCAGCAGCCAAGGGTCGGGGAGGTCCTACGAGCAGTACTTC. This encodes CASSQGSGRSYEQYF.

The chain couples TRBV12-1 to TRBJ1-2; the table names TRBD1, a call not compared with the DNA. TRBV12-1 is tagged as a pseudogene. The CDR3 has 17 amino acids. The DNA for the CDR3 is TGTGCCAGCAGCCATCCGGACAGGAAATTAGGGAACTATGGCTACACCTTC. Protein: CASSHPDRKLGNYGYTF.

The chain links TRBV28 to TRBJ1-3; no clear D gene. This CDR3 comprises 14 residues. Deletions cut 2 bases from V and 5 bases from J, with 10 bases between. Per the germline V gene, CDR1 is MDHEN and CDR2 is SYDVKM. The CDR3 is CASSLEGIRNTIYF. CDR3 DNA sequence: TGTGCCAGCAGTTTAGAGGGAATTCGAAACACCATATATTTT.

The chain couples TRBV6-5 to TRBJ2-3; TRBD1 might be the D (5 bases). V was trimmed by 7 bases and J by 5 bases, leaving 13 bases between them. CDR1 MNHEY and CDR2 SVGAGI come from the germline V gene. CDR3 length: 13 amino acids. The CDR3 sequence is CASTPGWGDTQYF. CDR3 nucleotides: TGTGCCAGCACGCCAGGGTGGGGAGATACGCAGTATTTT.

This chain joins TRBV19 and TRBJ2-3; perhaps TRBD2 as D (6 bases). Germline values: CDR1 LNHDA, CDR2 SQIVND (reference sequence). Between the trimmed V and J ends, which lost 6 bases and 2 bases, there was a span of 18 bases. This CDR3 has 16 residues. CDR3 sequence reads: CASRMTSGSPTDTQYF. As DNA, the CDR3 is TGTGCCAGTAGAATGACTAGTGGTTCTCCCACAGATACGCAGTATTTT.

This sequence joins TRBV2 and TRBJ2-2, with D tentatively TRBD2 (6 bases). CDR3 length equals 15 residues. Per germline, CDR1 SNHLY and CDR2 FYNNEI. Between the trimmed V and J ends, which lost 0 bases and 8 bases, there was a span of 13 bases. DNA of the CDR3: TGTGCCAGCAGTGAAGCGCTTGGGGGGATAGGGGAGCTGTTTTTT. It encodes CASSEALGGIGELFF.

The rearrangement uses TRBV21-1 and TRBJ2-5; the table's D call of TRBD1 was not tested on the DNA. TRBV21-1 corresponds to a pseudogene. The CDR3 spans 13 residues. CDR3 in DNA: TGTGCCAGCAGCAAAGACAGCCAAGAGACCCAGTACTTC. Protein sequence: CASSKDSQETQYF.

The chain joins TRBV11-2 to TRBJ2-5, with 8 bases lining up with TRBD2. Germline V gene sequence: CDR1 SGHAT, CDR2 FQNNGV. V dropped 5 bases and J dropped 7; count of bases not matched to a gene: 0. This CDR3 region has 11 residues. CDR3 amino acids: CASSAGGTQYF. The CDR3 nucleotides are TGTGCCAGCAGCGCGGGGGGGACCCAGTACTTC.

The rearrangement joins TRBV7-9 to TRBJ2-7; 10 bases match TRBD2. J gave up 2 bases and V 1 base, and 5 bases lay outside the gene matches. The germline gives CDR1 SEHNR, CDR2 FQNEAQ (reference sequence). This CDR3 comprises 16 residues. The CDR3 DNA sequence: TGTGCCAGCAGCTTAGAAGGGCTAGCGGGAGCCTACGAGCAGTACTTC. As protein: CASSLEGLAGAYEQYF.

The V gene is TRBV15, the J gene TRBJ1-2; 8 bases are shared with TRBD1. The J segment lost 6 bases and the V segment lost 3 bases, leaving 9 bases of the junction unmatched. CDR1 is LNHNV, CDR2 YYDKDF, per germline (reference sequence). The CDR3 consists of 15 residues. CDR3: CATSRGGTGTNGYTF. Here the CDR3 DNA reads TGTGCCACCAGCAGGGGGGGGACAGGAACTAATGGCTACACCTTC.

The V gene is TRBV5-6, the J gene TRBJ2-4; 10 nucleotides align to TRBD1. With 2 bases clipped from V and 4 bases from J, the junction kept 6 bases outside the gene matches. This CDR3 has 16 residues. Germline loops: CDR1 SGHDT, CDR2 YYEEEE. As DNA, the CDR3 is TGTGCCAGCAGCTTTGGCCCGGGACAGGGGAAAAACATTCAGTACTTC. As protein: CASSFGPGQGKNIQYF.

The rearrangement joins TRBV5-1 to TRBJ1-3; weak D call: TRBD1 (6 bases). V was trimmed by 4 bases and J by 8 bases, leaving 13 bases between them. The CDR3 extends over 13 amino acids. Germline CDR1 is SGHRS and CDR2 is YFSETQ. CDR3 nucleotides: TGCGCCAGCAGCCTTACAGGGTGGGACACCATATATTTT. It yields the protein CASSLTGWDTIYF.

This chain connects TRBV25-1 to TRBJ1-5, with a weak D call TRBD1 (5 bases). In germline, CDR1 is MGHDK, CDR2 SYGVNS. V was clipped by 10 bases and J by 6 bases, with 16 bases between them. The CDR3 is 13 residues long. The CDR3 region is CATSPGGGQPQHF. The DNA for the CDR3 is TGTGCCACCTCCCCGGGGGGTGGTCAGCCCCAGCATTTT.

The chain has TRBV7-9 and TRBJ2-7; D may be TRBD1 (5 bases). The CDR3 extends over 16 amino acids. Germline values: CDR1 SEHNR, CDR2 FQNEAQ (reference sequence). Trimming stripped 5 bases from V and 5 bases from J, with 22 bases between. The CDR3 DNA reads as TGTGCCAGCAGCATGCAGGGTGTCCAGGCGTTAGACGAGCAGTACTTC. This codes for CASSMQGVQALDEQYF.

The chain links TRBV7-2 to TRBJ2-2; D is unclear. This CDR3 spans 17 amino acids. The germline V and J ends were trimmed by 1 base and 0 bases, with 12 bases remaining between them. Germline V gene sequence: CDR1 SGHTA, CDR2 FQGNSA. In DNA, the CDR3 is TGTGCCAGCAGCTTAGTCCCCCTAGACGCGAACACCGGGGAGCTGTTTTTT. It specifies CASSLVPLDANTGELFF.

The genes are TRBV28 and TRBJ1-5, with 7 bases identical to TRBD1. The germline CDR1 and CDR2 sequences are MDHEN and SYDVKM. Trimming cost V 8 bases and J 0 bases; bases outside gene matches: 7. The CDR3 sequence is 15 residues long. CDR3 sequence (DNA): TGTGCCAGCTGCTTGAGACAGGGTAGCAATCAGCCCCAGCATTTT. This codes for CASCLRQGSNQPQHF. The whole variable domain, filled in from reference TRBV28 and TRBJ1-5, reads DVKVTQSSRYLVKRTGEKVFLECVQDMDHENMFWYRQDPGLGLRLIYFSYDVKMKEKGDIPEGYSVSREKKERFSLILESASTNQTSMYLCASCLRQGSNQPQHFGDGTRLSIL.

The chain joins TRBV28 to TRBJ1-1; TRBD1 aligns across 8 bases. With 2 bases clipped from V and 8 bases from J, the junction kept 4 bases outside the gene matches. The CDR3 loop spans 13 amino acids. Germline CDR1 and CDR2: MDHEN and SYDVKM. The CDR3 spells CASSLPDRVEAFF. DNA for the CDR3: TGTGCCAGCAGTTTACCGGACAGGGTAGAAGCTTTCTTT.

V usage is TRBV7-2 and J usage is TRBJ2-2, with D tentatively TRBD2 (6 bases). The CDR3 covers 14 residues. Germline V gene sequence: CDR1 SGHTA, CDR2 FQGNSA. V lost 1 base and J lost 4, with 7 bases in between. The CDR3 loop is CASSLGRGTGELFF. The CDR3 nucleotides are TGTGCCAGCAGCTTAGGGCGGGGCACCGGGGAGCTGTTTTTT.